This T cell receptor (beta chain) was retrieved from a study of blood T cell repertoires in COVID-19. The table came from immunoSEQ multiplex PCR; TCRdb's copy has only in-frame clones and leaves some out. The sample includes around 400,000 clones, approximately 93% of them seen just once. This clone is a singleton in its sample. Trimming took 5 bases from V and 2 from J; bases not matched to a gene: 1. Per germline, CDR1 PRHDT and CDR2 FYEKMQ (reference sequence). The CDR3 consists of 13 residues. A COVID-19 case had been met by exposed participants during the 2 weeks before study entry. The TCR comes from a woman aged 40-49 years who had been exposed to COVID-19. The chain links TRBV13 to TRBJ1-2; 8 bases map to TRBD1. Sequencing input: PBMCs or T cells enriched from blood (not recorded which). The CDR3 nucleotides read TGTGCCAGCAGCACAGGGGGAAACTATGGCTACACCTTC. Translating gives CASSTGGNYGYTF.